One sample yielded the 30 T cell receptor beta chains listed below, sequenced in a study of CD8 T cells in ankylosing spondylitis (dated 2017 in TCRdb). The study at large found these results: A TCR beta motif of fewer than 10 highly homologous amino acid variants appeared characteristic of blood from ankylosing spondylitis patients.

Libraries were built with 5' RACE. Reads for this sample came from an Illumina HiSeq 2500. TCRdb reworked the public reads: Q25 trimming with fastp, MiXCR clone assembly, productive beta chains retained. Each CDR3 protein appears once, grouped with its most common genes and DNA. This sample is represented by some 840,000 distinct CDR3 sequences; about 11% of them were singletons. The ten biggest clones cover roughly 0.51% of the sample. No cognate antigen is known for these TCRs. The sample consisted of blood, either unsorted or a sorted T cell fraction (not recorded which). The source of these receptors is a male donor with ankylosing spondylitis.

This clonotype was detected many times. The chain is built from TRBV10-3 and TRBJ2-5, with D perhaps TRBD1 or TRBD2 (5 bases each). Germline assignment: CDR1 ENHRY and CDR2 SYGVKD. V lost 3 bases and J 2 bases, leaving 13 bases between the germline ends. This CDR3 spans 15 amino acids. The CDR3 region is CAISENRGPQETQYF. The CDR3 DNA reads TGTGCCATCAGTGAAAACCGGGGACCTCAAGAGACCCAGTACTTC.

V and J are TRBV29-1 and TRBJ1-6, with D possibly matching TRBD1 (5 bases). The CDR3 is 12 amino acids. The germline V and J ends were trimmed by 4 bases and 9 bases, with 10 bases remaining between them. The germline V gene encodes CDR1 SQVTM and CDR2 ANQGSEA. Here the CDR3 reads CSVGGGGSPLHF. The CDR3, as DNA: TGCAGCGTTGGCGGGGGTGGTTCACCCCTCCACTTT.

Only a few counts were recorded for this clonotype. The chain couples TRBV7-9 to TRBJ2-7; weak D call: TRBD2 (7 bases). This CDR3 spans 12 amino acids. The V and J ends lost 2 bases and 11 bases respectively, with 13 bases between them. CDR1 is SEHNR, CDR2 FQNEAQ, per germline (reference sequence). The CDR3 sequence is CASSLPSGGKYF. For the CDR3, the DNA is TGTGCCAGCAGCTTACCTTCGGGGGGCAAGTACTTC.

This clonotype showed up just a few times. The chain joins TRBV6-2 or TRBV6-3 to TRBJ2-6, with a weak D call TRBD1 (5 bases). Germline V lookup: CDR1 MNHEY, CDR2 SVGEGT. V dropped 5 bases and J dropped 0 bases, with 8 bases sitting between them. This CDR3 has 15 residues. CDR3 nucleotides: TGTGCCAGCAGTAGGGGCCTCTCTGGGGCCAACGTCCTGACTTTC. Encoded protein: CASSRGLSGANVLTF.

The CDR3: CASSLNPSLNYGYTF. CDR3 DNA sequence: TGCGCCAGCAGCTTGAATCCCAGCCTTAACTATGGCTACACCTTC. This chain joins TRBV5-1 and TRBJ1-2; no reliable D call. Trimming cost V 1 base and J 1 base, with 11 bases left between them. CDR1 is SGHRS and CDR2 is YFSETQ in the germline V gene. CDR3 length: 15 residues.

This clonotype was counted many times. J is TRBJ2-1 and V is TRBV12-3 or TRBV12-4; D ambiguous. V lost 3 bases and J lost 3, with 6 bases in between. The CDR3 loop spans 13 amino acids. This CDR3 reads CASSLKVYNEQFF. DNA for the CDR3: TGTGCCAGCAGTTTGAAAGTCTACAATGAGCAGTTCTTC.

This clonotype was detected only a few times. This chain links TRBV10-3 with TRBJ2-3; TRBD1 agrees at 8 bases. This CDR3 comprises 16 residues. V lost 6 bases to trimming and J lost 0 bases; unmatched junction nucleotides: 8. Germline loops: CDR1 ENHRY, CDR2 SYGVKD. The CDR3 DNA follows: TGTGCCATCAGACCCCGACAGGGGAGGAGCACAGATACGCAGTATTTT. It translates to CAIRPRQGRSTDTQYF.

The chain's CDR3 is CSARTGFDGYTF. The CDR3 nucleotides read TGCAGTGCTAGAACGGGGTTCGATGGCTACACCTTC. The chain links TRBV20-1 to TRBJ1-2; D remains unclear. Trimming took off 2 bases at V and 6 bases at J, with 10 bases between the two ends. Germline assignment: CDR1 DFQATT and CDR2 SNEGSKA (reference sequence). This CDR3 has 12 residues.

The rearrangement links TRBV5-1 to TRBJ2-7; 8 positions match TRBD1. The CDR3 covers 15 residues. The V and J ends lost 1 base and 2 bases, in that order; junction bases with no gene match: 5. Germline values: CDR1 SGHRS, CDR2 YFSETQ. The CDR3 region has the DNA TGCGCCAGCAGCTTGTCACAGGGGGTCACCTACGAGCAGTACTTC. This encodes CASSLSQGVTYEQYF.

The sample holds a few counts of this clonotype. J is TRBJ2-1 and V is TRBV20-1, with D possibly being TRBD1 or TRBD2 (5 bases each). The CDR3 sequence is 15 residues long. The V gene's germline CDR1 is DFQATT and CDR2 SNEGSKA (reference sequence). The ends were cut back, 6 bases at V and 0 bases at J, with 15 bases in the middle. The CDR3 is CSADNWGSSYNEQFF. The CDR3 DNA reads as TGCAGTGCCGATAATTGGGGGAGCTCCTACAATGAGCAGTTCTTC.

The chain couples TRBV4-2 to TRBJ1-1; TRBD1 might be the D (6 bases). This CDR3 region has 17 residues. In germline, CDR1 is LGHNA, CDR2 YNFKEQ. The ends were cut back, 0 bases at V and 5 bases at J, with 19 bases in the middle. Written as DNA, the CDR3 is TGTGCCAGCAGCCAAGAAACTAGGGGGGCGCTCTGGACTGAAGCTTTCTTT. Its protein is CASSQETRGALWTEAFF.

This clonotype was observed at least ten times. The CDR3 DNA follows: TGTGCCAGCAGCTTAGGAGCCAGCTACACCTTC. It is translated as CASSLGASYTF. This sequence joins TRBV11-2 and TRBJ1-2; the D is unclear. Germline V gene lookup returns CDR1 SGHAT and CDR2 FQNNGV. This CDR3 spans 11 amino acids. Trimming cost V 1 base and J 9 bases, with 6 bases left between them.

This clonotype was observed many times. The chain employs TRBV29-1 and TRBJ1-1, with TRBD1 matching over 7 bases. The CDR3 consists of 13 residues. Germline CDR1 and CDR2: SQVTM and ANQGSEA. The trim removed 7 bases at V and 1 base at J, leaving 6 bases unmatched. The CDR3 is CSAQRQGNTEAFF. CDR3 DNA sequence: TGCAGCGCCCAGCGACAGGGGAACACTGAAGCTTTCTTT. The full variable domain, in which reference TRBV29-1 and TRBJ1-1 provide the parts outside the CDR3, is SAVISQKPSRDICQRGTSLTIQCQVDSQVTMMFWYRQQPGQSLTLIATANQGSEATYESGFVIDKFPISRPNLTFSTLTVSNMSPEDSSIYLCSAQRQGNTEAFFGQGTRLTVV.

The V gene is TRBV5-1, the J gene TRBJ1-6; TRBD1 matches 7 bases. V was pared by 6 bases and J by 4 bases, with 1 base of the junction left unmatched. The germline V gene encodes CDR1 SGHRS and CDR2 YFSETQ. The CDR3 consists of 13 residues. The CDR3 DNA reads TGCGCCAGCACGACAGGGTATAATTCACCCCTCCACTTT. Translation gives CASTTGYNSPLHF.

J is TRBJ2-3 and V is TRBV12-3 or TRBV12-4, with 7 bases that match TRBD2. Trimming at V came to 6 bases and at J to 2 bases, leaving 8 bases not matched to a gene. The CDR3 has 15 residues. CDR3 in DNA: TGTGCCAGCAGCACTCTAGCGGAATACACAGATACGCAGTATTTT. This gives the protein CASSTLAEYTDTQYF.

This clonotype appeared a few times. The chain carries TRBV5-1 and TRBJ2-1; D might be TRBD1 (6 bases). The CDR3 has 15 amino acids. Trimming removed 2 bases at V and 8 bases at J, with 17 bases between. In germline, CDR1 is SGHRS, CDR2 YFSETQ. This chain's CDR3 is CASSFTGLSVYEQFF. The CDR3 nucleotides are TGCGCCAGCAGCTTCACAGGGTTATCGGTCTATGAGCAGTTCTTC.

The CDR3 DNA reads TGCGCCAGCAGCCGAGTAGCGGGAGGGAGCTACGAGCAGTACTTC. This translates into CASSRVAGGSYEQYF. The rearrangement joins TRBV5-1 to TRBJ2-7; 11 nucleotides agree with TRBD2. Germline V gene sequence: CDR1 SGHRS, CDR2 YFSETQ. The junction had 6 bases not matched to a gene; V was cut back by 4 bases and J by 3 bases. The CDR3 runs 15 residues.

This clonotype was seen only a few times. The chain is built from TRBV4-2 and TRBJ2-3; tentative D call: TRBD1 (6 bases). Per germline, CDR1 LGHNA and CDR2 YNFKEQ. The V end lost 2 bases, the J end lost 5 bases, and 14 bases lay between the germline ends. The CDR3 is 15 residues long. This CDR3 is CASSQPRGGEDTQYF. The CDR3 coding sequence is TGTGCCAGCAGCCAACCCAGGGGTGGGGAAGATACGCAGTATTTT.

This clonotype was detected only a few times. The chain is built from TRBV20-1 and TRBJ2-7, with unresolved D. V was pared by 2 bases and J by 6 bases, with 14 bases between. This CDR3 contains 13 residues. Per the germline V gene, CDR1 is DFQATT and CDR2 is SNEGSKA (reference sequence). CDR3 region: CSARRAHLSEQYF. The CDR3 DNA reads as TGCAGTGCTAGAAGAGCCCACCTCTCCGAGCAGTACTTC.

CDR3 loop: CASSLYVRNTEAFF. Written as DNA, the CDR3 is TGTGCCAGCAGCTTATATGTGAGGAACACTGAAGCTTTCTTT. The rearrangement joins TRBV7-2 to TRBJ1-1; D remains ambiguous. In germline, CDR1 is SGHTA, CDR2 FQGNSA. V was pared by 2 bases and J by 1 base, with 8 bases between. The length of the CDR3 is 14 residues.

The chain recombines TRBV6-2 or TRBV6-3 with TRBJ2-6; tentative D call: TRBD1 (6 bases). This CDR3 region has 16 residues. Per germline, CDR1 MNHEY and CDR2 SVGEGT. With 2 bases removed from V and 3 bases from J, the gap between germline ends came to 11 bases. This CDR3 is CASSYVRGFGANVLTF. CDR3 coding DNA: TGTGCCAGCAGTTACGTCAGGGGCTTTGGGGCCAACGTCCTGACTTTC.

DNA of the CDR3: TGTGCCAGCAGTCCCCAACTAACAGGGAATGAAAAACTGTTTTTT. This codes for CASSPQLTGNEKLFF. The rearrangement joins TRBV28 to TRBJ1-4, with D tentatively TRBD1 (6 bases). CDR1 and CDR2 (germline): MDHEN, SYDVKM. The CDR3 has 15 residues. V was clipped by 5 bases and J by 5 bases, with 15 bases between them.

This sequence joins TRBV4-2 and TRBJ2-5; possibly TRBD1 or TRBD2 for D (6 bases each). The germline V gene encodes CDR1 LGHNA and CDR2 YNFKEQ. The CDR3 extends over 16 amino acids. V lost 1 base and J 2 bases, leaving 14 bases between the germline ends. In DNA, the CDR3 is TGTGCCAGCAGCCAAGGAGGGGGGACCGGACAAGAGACCCAGTACTTC. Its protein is CASSQGGGTGQETQYF.

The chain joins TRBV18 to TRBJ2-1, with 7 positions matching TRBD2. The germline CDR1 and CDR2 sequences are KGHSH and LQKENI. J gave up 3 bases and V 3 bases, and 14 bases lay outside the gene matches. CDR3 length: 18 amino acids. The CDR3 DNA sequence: TGTGCCAGCTCACCCACTCACTGGGCTAGCGGTCTCTACAATGAGCAGTTCTTC. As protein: CASSPTHWASGLYNEQFF.

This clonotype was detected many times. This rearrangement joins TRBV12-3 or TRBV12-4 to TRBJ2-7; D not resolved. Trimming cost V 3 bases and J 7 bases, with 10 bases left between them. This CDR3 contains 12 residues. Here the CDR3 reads CASSFLRREQYF. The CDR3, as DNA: TGTGCCAGCAGTTTCTTAAGGCGAGAGCAGTACTTC.

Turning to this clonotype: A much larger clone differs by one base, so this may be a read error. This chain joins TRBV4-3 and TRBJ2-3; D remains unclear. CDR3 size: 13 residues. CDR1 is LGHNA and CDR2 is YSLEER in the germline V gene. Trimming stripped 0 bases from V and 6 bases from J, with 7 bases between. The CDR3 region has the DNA TGCGCCAGCAGCCAAGATTCGATCGATACGCAGTATTTT. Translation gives CASSQDSIDTQYF.

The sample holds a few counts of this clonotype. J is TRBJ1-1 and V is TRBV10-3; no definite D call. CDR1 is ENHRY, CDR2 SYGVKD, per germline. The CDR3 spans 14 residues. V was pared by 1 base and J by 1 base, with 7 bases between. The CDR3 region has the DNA TGTGCCATCAGTGAGTACGCCCCGAACACTGAAGCTTTCTTT. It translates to CAISEYAPNTEAFF.

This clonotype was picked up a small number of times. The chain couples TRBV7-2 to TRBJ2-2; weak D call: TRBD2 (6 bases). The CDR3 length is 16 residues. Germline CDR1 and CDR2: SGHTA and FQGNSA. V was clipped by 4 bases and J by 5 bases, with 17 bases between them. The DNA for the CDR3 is TGTGCCAGCAGCTCCGGCCTTGGGACTCAGACCGGGGAGCTGTTTTTT. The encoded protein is CASSSGLGTQTGELFF.

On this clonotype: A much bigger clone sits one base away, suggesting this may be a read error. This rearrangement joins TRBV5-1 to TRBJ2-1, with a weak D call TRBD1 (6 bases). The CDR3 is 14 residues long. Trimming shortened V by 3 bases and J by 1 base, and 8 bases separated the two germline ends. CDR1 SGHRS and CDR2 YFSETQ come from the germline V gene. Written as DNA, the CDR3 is TGCGCCAGCAGCTCGGACAGATCCTACAATGAGCAGTTCTTC. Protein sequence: CASSSDRSYNEQFF.

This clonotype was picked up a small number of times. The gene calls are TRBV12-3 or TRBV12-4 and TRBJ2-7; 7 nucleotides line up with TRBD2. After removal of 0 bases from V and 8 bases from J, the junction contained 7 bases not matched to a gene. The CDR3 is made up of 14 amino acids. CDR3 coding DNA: TGTGCCAGCAGTTTAGCCGTCACTAGCGACAAGCAGTACTTC. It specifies CASSLAVTSDKQYF.